Listed below are T cell receptor beta chains from one sample, sequenced in a study of blood T cell repertoires in COVID-19. Generated by immunoSEQ multiplex PCR, the TCRdb table keeps only in-frame clones and is missing some. This table has 150,000 or so clones, around 86% appearing once. Sequences were obtained from peripheral blood. Receptor source: a man aged 18 to 29 with acute or convalescent COVID-19. The CDR3 runs from the conserved cysteine through the conserved F or W. A D gene is named only where the DNA matches it firmly. The size field is filled for only some rows; it gives once, few, many or a size class.

DNA	CDR3	J	size	V	D
TGCAGCGTTGTGGAGCGGGGGGCCGACACCGGGGAGCTGTTTTTT	CSVVERGADTGELFF	TRBJ2-2	.	TRBV29-1	TRBD2
TGCGCCAGCAGCTTGACTAGCGGGGGAGGTGAGCAGTTCTTC	CASSLTSGGGEQFF	TRBJ2-1	.	TRBV5-1	TRBD2
TGTGCCAGCAGCTTAGCCCTGAGGGGACAGGTCAACTACGAGCAGTACTTC	CASSLALRGQVNYEQYF	TRBJ2-7	.	TRBV7-6	TRBD1
TGTGCCAGCAGCCTCGGAGGAGGGAACTATGGCTACACCTTC	CASSLGGGNYGYTF	TRBJ1-2	.	TRBV7-2	.
TGTGCCAGCAGTCGGCAGGGCTTTCTCGTCTATGGCTACACCTTC	CASSRQGFLVYGYTF	TRBJ1-2	.	TRBV25-1	.
TGTGCCAGCAGCTTACCGGGGGGCAATGAGCAGTTCTTC	CASSLPGGNEQFF	TRBJ2-1	.	TRBV7-2	TRBD2
TGTGCCAGTAGTATTTCGGACAGGCCCTACTATGGCTACACCTTC	CASSISDRPYYGYTF	TRBJ1-2	.	TRBV19	TRBD1
TGTGCCAGCAGCTTGGGGTCAGGGGGCCTCGGAAACACCATATATTTT	CASSLGSGGLGNTIYF	TRBJ1-3	.	TRBV5-6	TRBD1
TGTGCCAGCAGTCGCGGGGGGGATTCAGATACGCAGTATTTT	CASSRGGDSDTQYF	TRBJ2-3	few	TRBV6-5	TRBD2
TGTGCCAGCAGTCGTGAGCGGGGGGGCATCAAAAACATTCAGTACTTC	CASSRERGGIKNIQYF	TRBJ2-4	once	TRBV27	TRBD2
TGTGCCAGTAGTAAACGAACCGGGACAGGGGAGGGTACGCAGTATTTT	CASSKRTGTGEGTQYF	TRBJ2-3	once	TRBV19	TRBD1
TGTGCCTGGAGTAGATCGGGGAATTCACCCCTCCACTTT	CAWSRSGNSPLHF	TRBJ1-6	few	TRBV30	.
TGTGCCAGCAGTTCCCTGACAGGCCTTAATGAAAAACTGTTTTTT	CASSSLTGLNEKLFF	TRBJ1-4	.	TRBV27	.
TGTGCCACCAGTGAGGCCTCCTACAATGAGCAGTTCTTC	CATSEASYNEQFF	TRBJ2-1	.	TRBV24-1	.
TGTGCCAGCTCACCTACAGTGGGTAGAGGCACAGATACGCAGTATTTT	CASSPTVGRGTDTQYF	TRBJ2-3	.	TRBV18	.
TGTGCCACCAGCCTTTTATTTTCCGAGCAGTACTTC	CATSLLFSEQYF	TRBJ2-7	.	TRBV15	.
TGTGCCAGCAGCTTTTCCGGGAGATCCTCCAATGAGCAGTTCTTC	CASSFSGRSSNEQFF	TRBJ2-1	.	TRBV7-2	.
TGTGCCAGCAGTAGGGGTTACGAGCAGTACTTC	CASSRGYEQYF	TRBJ2-7	.	TRBV6-5	.
TGTGCCAGCTCACCGACGGGATATAATTCACCCCTCCACTTT	CASSPTGYNSPLHF	TRBJ1-6	.	TRBV18	.
TGTGCCAGCAGTGAAGGGGGCAGGGGTGGGTATGGCTACACCTTC	CASSEGGRGGYGYTF	TRBJ1-2	.	TRBV25-1	.
TGTGCCAGTAGTACCAGGACAGGGGTCGATGAGCAGTTCTTC	CASSTRTGVDEQFF	TRBJ2-1	once	TRBV19	TRBD1
TGTGCCAGCAGCGTAGCGGGGGGCCAAGAGACCCAGTACTTC	CASSVAGGQETQYF	TRBJ2-5	.	TRBV9	TRBD2
TGTGCCATCGGTACAAGCGGGGCAGGTGATACGCAGTATTTT	CAIGTSGAGDTQYF	TRBJ2-3	.	TRBV10-3	TRBD2
TGCGCCAGCAGCGGGGACAATAGTGACTACGAGCAGTACTTC	CASSGDNSDYEQYF	TRBJ2-7	once	TRBV5-1	.
TGTGCCAGTAGTATACTCGGGGGTGGCACAGATACGCAGTATTTT	CASSILGGGTDTQYF	TRBJ2-3	.	TRBV19	.
TGTGCCAGCAGCTCAGGGACAGGGGACAATGAGCAGTTCTTC	CASSSGTGDNEQFF	TRBJ2-1	few	TRBV7-9	TRBD1
TGTGCCAGCAGCTTCCGGCAGACTCTCGAGCAGTACTTC	CASSFRQTLEQYF	TRBJ2-7	.	TRBV11-2	.
TGTGCCAGTACCCTGTCCGAGGGCGGAACCAATGAGCAGTTCTTC	CASTLSEGGTNEQFF	TRBJ2-1	.	TRBV19	.
TGTGCCTGGGCGACGGGCTCTGGGGCCAACGTCCTGACTTTC	CAWATGSGANVLTF	TRBJ2-6	.	TRBV30	.
TGTGCCAGCAGCTTAGGCCAGGCCGCTGTCCTGACTTTC	CASSLGQAAVLTF	TRBJ2-6	.	TRBV7-6	.
TGTGCCAGCTCTCCCTCGGAAGGGAGGTATCAGCCCCAGCATTTT	CASSPSEGRYQPQHF	TRBJ1-5	.	TRBV18	.
TGTGCCAGCAGCTGGACAGGGAATGAGCAGTTCTTC	CASSWTGNEQFF	TRBJ2-1	.	TRBV5-6	TRBD1
TGTGCCAGCAGCCATTATCGACAGGGCTCTAACTATGGCTACACCTTC	CASSHYRQGSNYGYTF	TRBJ1-2	.	TRBV7-2	TRBD1
TGTGCCAGTAGTTTCGGGACAGGGTTTGGTGGTGGCAATCAGCCCCAGCATTTT	CASSFGTGFGGGNQPQHF	TRBJ1-5	.	TRBV19	TRBD1
TGTGCCAGCAGCCCGACGGGACAGTGGTCGGGAGCTTTCTTT	CASSPTGQWSGAFF	TRBJ1-1	.	TRBV3-1/TRBV3-2	TRBD1
TGTGCCATCCCCTCCGGGAGATCGGTCACCGGGGAGCTGTTTTTT	CAIPSGRSVTGELFF	TRBJ2-2	few	TRBV28	.
TGTGCCTCCAAGGGGGGACAGAGCAATCAGCCCCAGCATTTT	CASKGGQSNQPQHF	TRBJ1-5	.	TRBV28	TRBD1
TGTGCCAGTAGTATAAGACAGGGGGGCATATCGAACACCGGGGAGCTGTTTTTT	CASSIRQGGISNTGELFF	TRBJ2-2	.	TRBV19	TRBD1